This T cell receptor (beta chain) originates from a study of T cell changes during pregnancy in multiple sclerosis. This CDR3 has 14 residues. V dropped 4 bases and J dropped 7; count of bases not matched to a gene: 6. Germline-derived CDR1 and CDR2 are SEHNR and FQNEAQ (reference sequence). Libraries were prepared by immunoSEQ multiplex PCR; TCRdb keeps only in-frame clonotypes and omits some of them. This table holds tens of thousands of clones, roughly nine tenths found once. V and J are TRBV7-9 and TRBJ1-5; 8 bases align to TRBD1. This sequence originates from a female donor in good health, enrolled as a control in a pregnancy study. The sequenced sample was peripheral blood, obtained after pregnancy. The CDR3 spells CASSYGTGAQPQHF. CDR3 bases: TGTGCCAGCAGCTACGGGACAGGTGCACAGCCCCAGCATTTT. The full variable domain, in which reference TRBV7-9 and TRBJ1-5 provide the parts outside the CDR3, is DTGVSQNPRHKITKRGQNVTFRCDPISEHNRLYWYRQTLGQGPEFLTYFQNEAQLEKSRLLSDRFSAERPKGSFSTLEIQRTEQGDSAMYLCASSYGTGAQPQHFGDGTRLSIL.